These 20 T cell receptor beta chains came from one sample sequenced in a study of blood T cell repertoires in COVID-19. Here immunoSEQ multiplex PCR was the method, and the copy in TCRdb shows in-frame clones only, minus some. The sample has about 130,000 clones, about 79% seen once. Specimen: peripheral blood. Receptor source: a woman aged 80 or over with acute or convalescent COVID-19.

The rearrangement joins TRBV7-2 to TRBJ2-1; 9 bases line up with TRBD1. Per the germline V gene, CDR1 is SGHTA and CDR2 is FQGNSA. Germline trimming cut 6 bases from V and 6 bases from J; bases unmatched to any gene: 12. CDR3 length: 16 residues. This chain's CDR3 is CASRLSTGGAGNEQFF. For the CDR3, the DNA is TGTGCCAGCAGGTTATCAACAGGGGGCGCGGGCAATGAGCAGTTCTTC.

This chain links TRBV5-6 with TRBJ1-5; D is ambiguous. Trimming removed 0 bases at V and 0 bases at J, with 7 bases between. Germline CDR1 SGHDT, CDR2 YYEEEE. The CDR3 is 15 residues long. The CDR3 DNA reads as TGTGCCAGCAGCTTGGGCGAAATTAGCAATCAGCCCCAGCATTTT. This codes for CASSLGEISNQPQHF.

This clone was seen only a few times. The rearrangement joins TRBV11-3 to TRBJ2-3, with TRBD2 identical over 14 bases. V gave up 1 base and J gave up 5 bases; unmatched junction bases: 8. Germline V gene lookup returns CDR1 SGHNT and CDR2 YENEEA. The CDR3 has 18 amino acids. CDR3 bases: TGTGCCAGCAGCTTAGGACTAGCGGGGGGGCAACAAAGAGATACGCAGTATTTT. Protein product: CASSLGLAGGQQRDTQYF.

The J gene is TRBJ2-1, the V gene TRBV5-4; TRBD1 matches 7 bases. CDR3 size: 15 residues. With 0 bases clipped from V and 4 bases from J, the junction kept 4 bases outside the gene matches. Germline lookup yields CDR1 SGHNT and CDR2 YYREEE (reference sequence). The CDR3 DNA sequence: TGTGCCAGCAGCTTGGACAGGGGCCGGTACAATGAGCAGTTCTTC. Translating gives CASSLDRGRYNEQFF.

CDR3 in DNA: TGCGCCAGCAGGGTACAGGGGAACACTGAAGCTTTCTTT. Residues: CASRVQGNTEAFF. This rearrangement joins TRBV10-2 to TRBJ1-1; D possibly corresponds to TRBD1 (6 bases). Between the trimmed V and J ends, which lost 6 bases and 1 base, there was a span of 9 bases. The V gene's germline CDR1 is WSHSY and CDR2 SAAADI. The CDR3 totals 13 residues.

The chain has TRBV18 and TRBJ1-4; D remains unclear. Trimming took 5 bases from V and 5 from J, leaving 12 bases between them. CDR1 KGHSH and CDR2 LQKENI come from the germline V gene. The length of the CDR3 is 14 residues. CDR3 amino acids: CASSSTFENEKLFF. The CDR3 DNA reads TGTGCCAGCTCATCAACATTTGAAAATGAAAAACTGTTTTTT.

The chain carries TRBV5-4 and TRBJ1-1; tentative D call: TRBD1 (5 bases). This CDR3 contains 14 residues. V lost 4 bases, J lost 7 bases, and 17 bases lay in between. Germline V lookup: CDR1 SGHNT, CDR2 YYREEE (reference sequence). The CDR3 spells CASSGSRGLNEAFF. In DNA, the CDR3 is TGTGCCAGCAGCGGTTCAAGGGGCCTCAATGAAGCTTTCTTT.

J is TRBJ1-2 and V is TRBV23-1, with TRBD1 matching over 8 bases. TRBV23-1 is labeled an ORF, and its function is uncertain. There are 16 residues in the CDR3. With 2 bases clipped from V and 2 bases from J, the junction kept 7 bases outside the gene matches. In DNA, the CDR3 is TGCGCCAGCAGTCAAGAGCTAACAGGGGGAAACTATGGCTACACCTTC. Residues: CASSQELTGGNYGYTF.

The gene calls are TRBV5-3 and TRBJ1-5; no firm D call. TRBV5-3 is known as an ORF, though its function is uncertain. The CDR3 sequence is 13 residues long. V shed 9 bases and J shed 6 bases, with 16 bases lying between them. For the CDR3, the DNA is TGTGCCACCCCCCACAAGCGGTGTCAGCCCCAGCATTTT. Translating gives CATPHKRCQPQHF.

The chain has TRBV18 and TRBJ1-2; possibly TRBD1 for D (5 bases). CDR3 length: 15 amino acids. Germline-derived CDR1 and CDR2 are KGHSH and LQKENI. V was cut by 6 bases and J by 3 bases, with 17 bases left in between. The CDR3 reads CASSQDSTADYGYTF. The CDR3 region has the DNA TGTGCCAGCTCGCAAGATTCGACAGCCGACTATGGCTACACCTTC.

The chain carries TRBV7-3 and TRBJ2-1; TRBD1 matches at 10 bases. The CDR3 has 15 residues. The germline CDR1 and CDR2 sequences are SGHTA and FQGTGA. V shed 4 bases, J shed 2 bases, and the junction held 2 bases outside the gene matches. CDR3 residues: CASSYGQGAYNEQFF. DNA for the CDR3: TGTGCCAGCAGCTACGGACAGGGGGCCTACAATGAGCAGTTCTTC.

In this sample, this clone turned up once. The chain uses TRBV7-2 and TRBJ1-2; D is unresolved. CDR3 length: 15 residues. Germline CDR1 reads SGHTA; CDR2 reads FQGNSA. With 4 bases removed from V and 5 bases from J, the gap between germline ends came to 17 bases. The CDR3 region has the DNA TGTGCCAGCAGCTCCCCGGGAGGCGCCGCTTATGGCTACACCTTC. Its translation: CASSSPGGAAYGYTF.

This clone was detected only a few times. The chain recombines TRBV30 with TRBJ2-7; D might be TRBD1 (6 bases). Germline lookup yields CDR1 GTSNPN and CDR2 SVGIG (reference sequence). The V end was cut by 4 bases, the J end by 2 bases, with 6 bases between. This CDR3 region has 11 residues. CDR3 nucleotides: TGTGCCTGGACAGGGGCCTACGAGCAGTACTTC. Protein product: CAWTGAYEQYF.

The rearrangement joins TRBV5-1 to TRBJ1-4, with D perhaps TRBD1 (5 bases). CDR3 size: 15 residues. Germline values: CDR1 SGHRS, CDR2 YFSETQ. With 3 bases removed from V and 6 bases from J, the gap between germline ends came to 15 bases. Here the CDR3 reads CASSSSGLIDEKLFF. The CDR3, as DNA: TGCGCCAGCAGCTCGTCAGGGCTAATCGATGAAAAACTGTTTTTT.

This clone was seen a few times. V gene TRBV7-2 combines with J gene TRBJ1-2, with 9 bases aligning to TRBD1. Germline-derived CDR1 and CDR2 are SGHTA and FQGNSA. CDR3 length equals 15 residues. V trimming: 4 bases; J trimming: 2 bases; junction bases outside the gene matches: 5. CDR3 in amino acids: CASSYSGTGNYGYTF. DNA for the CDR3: TGTGCCAGCAGCTATTCCGGGACAGGGAACTATGGCTACACCTTC. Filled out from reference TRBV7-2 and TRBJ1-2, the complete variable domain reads GAGVSQSPSNKVTEKGKDVELRCDPISGHTALYWYRQSLGQGLEFLIYFQGNSAPDKSGLPSDRFSAERTGGSVSTLTIQRTQQEDSAVYLCASSYSGTGNYGYTFGSGTRLTVV.

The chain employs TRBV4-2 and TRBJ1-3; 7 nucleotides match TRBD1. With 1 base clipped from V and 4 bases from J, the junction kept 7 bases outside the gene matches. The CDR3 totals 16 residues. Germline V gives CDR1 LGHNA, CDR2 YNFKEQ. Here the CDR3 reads CASSQVARGKGNTIYF. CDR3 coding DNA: TGTGCCAGCAGCCAAGTCGCCAGGGGGAAGGGAAACACCATATATTTT.

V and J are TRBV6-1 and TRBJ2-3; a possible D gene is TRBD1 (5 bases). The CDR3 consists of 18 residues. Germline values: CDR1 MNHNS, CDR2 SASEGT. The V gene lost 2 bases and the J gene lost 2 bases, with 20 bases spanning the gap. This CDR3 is CASSERGRALVLTDTQYF. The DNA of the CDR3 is TGTGCCAGCAGTGAAAGGGGCAGGGCCCTGGTACTCACAGATACGCAGTATTTT.

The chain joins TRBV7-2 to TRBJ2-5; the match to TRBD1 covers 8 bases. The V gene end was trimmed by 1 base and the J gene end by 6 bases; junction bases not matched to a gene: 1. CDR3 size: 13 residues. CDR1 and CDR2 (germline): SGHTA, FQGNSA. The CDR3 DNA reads TGTGCCAGCAGCTTAGGACAGGGGCAGACCCAGTACTTC. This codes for CASSLGQGQTQYF.

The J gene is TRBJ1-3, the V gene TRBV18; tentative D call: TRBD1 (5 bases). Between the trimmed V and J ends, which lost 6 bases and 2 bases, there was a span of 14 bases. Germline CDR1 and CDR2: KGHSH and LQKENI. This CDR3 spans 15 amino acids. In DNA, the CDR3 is TGTGCCAGCTCGACCGGCGACAGTGCTGGAAACACCATATATTTT. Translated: CASSTGDSAGNTIYF. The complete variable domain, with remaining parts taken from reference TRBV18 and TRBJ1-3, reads NAGVMQNPRHLVRRRGQEARLRCSPMKGHSHVYWYRQLPEEGLKFMVYLQKENIIDESGMPKERFSAEFPKEGPSILRIQQVVRGDSAAYFCASSTGDSAGNTIYFGEGSWLTVV.

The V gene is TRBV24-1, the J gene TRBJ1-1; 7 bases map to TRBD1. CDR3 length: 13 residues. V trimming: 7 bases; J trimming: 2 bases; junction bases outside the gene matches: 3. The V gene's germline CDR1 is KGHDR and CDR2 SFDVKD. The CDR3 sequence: CATRGQLNTEAFF. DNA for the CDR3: TGTGCCACCAGGGGACAGCTTAACACTGAAGCTTTCTTT.